The rows below give T cell receptor beta chains drawn from one sample of a study of blood T cell repertoires in COVID-19. Assay used: immunoSEQ multiplex PCR; TCRdb lists only in-frame clones, some missing. Of hundreds of thousands of clones in the sample, roughly 91% are singletons; the top ten hold around 10%. The specimen was peripheral blood. Source of these receptors: a woman aged 25 to 45 with COVID-19, enrolled during active disease. CDR3s include the opening cysteine and the closing phenylalanine or tryptophan. The order of the fields is D gene, CDR3 length, clone size, J gene, V gene, CDR3 DNA, CDR3 protein. A D gene is named only where the DNA matches it firmly. Expanded clones get a size class; other rows say once, few or many, or leave the size out.

D gene: .
CDR3 length: 15
clone size: .
J gene: TRBJ1-2
V gene: TRBV7-8
CDR3 DNA: TGTGCCAGCAGACCCATCGCGGGGCTAAGCTATGGCTACACCTTC
CDR3 protein: CASRPIAGLSYGYTF

D gene: .
CDR3 length: 17
clone size: .
J gene: TRBJ2-2
V gene: TRBV4-1
CDR3 DNA: TGCGCCAGCAGCCAAGGTTCCGGGTTTGGGTGGACCGGGGAGCTGTTTTTT
CDR3 protein: CASSQGSGFGWTGELFF

D gene: .
CDR3 length: 14
clone size: .
J gene: TRBJ2-1
V gene: TRBV11-2
CDR3 DNA: TGTGCCAGCAGCTTACCGGGGGCCTACAATGAGCAGTTCTTC
CDR3 protein: CASSLPGAYNEQFF

D gene: .
CDR3 length: 15
clone size: .
J gene: TRBJ1-5
V gene: TRBV2
CDR3 DNA: TGTGCCAGCAGGCAGGGTGGAGTTAGCAATCAGCCCCAGCATTTT
CDR3 protein: CASRQGGVSNQPQHF

D gene: TRBD1
CDR3 length: 16
clone size: .
J gene: TRBJ2-7
V gene: TRBV27
CDR3 DNA: TGTGCCAGCAGTTTCTCCACAGGGGAAATGAACTACGAGCAGTACTTC
CDR3 protein: CASSFSTGEMNYEQYF

D gene: .
CDR3 length: 14
clone size: .
J gene: TRBJ1-1
V gene: TRBV19
CDR3 DNA: TGTGCCAGTAGTAGAGGGTCGAGCAACACTGAAGCTTTCTTT
CDR3 protein: CASSRGSSNTEAFF

D gene: .
CDR3 length: 11
clone size: once
J gene: TRBJ1-1
V gene: TRBV12-3/TRBV12-4
CDR3 DNA: TGTGCCAGCAGTTTTGACAGCGAAGCTTTCTTT
CDR3 protein: CASSFDSEAFF

D gene: TRBD2
CDR3 length: 16
clone size: few
J gene: TRBJ2-2
V gene: TRBV10-1
CDR3 DNA: TGCGCCAGCAGTGAGTTCGGGACTAGTGTCCCCGGGGAGCTGTTTTTT
CDR3 protein: CASSEFGTSVPGELFF

D gene: .
CDR3 length: 15
clone size: .
J gene: TRBJ1-3
V gene: TRBV5-1
CDR3 DNA: TGCGCCAGCAGCCTCAGGGGAGATACTGGAAACACCATATATTTT
CDR3 protein: CASSLRGDTGNTIYF

D gene: .
CDR3 length: 14
clone size: .
J gene: TRBJ1-1
V gene: TRBV5-1
CDR3 DNA: TGCGCCAGCAGCTTGGACCCGGGGGTGAGTGAAGCTTTCTTT
CDR3 protein: CASSLDPGVSEAFF

D gene: TRBD1
CDR3 length: 14
clone size: .
J gene: TRBJ2-2
V gene: TRBV7-8
CDR3 DNA: TGTGCCAGCAGCTCCGGACAGGGCGCCGGGGAGCTGTTTTTT
CDR3 protein: CASSSGQGAGELFF

D gene: .
CDR3 length: 14
clone size: .
J gene: TRBJ1-4
V gene: TRBV7-9
CDR3 DNA: TGTGCCAGCAGCTTCACCGGGGAAAATGAAAAACTGTTTTTT
CDR3 protein: CASSFTGENEKLFF

D gene: .
CDR3 length: 13
clone size: .
J gene: TRBJ2-2
V gene: TRBV6-5
CDR3 DNA: TGTGCCAGCGCGACACCTTCCACCGGGGAGCTGTTTTTT
CDR3 protein: CASATPSTGELFF

D gene: TRBD1
CDR3 length: 14
clone size: .
J gene: TRBJ1-5
V gene: TRBV3-1/TRBV3-2
CDR3 DNA: TGTGCCAGCAGCCGGACAGGGGGCGAGAGGCCCCAGCATTTT
CDR3 protein: CASSRTGGERPQHF

D gene: TRBD1
CDR3 length: 15
clone size: few
J gene: TRBJ1-2
V gene: TRBV6-2/TRBV6-3
CDR3 DNA: TGTGCCAGCAGTAAGGGACAGCCAAGTGTTTATGGCTACACCTTC
CDR3 protein: CASSKGQPSVYGYTF

D gene: TRBD2
CDR3 length: 14
clone size: once
J gene: TRBJ2-7
V gene: TRBV2
CDR3 DNA: TGTGCCAGCAGTGATGGCGGGGGGGTGGCCGAGCAGTACTTC
CDR3 protein: CASSDGGGVAEQYF

D gene: TRBD1
CDR3 length: 13
clone size: .
J gene: TRBJ2-7
V gene: TRBV12-3/TRBV12-4
CDR3 DNA: TGTGCCAGCAGCACACACAGGGGTGGCGAGCAGTACTTC
CDR3 protein: CASSTHRGGEQYF

D gene: .
CDR3 length: 14
clone size: .
J gene: TRBJ2-2
V gene: TRBV30
CDR3 DNA: TGTGCCTGGAGTGTACAGGGGAACACCGGGGAGCTGTTTTTT
CDR3 protein: CAWSVQGNTGELFF

D gene: .
CDR3 length: 12
clone size: .
J gene: TRBJ1-1
V gene: TRBV7-9
CDR3 DNA: TGTGCCAGCATCGGAGCTAACACTGAAGCTTTCTTT
CDR3 protein: CASIGANTEAFF

D gene: .
CDR3 length: 16
clone size: .
J gene: TRBJ2-1
V gene: TRBV4-2
CDR3 DNA: TGTGCCAGCAGCCAAGATCAGGGGACCACCTACAATGAGCAGTTCTTC
CDR3 protein: CASSQDQGTTYNEQFF

D gene: TRBD2
CDR3 length: 18
clone size: .
J gene: TRBJ2-2
V gene: TRBV14
CDR3 DNA: TGTGCCAGCAGCCCCAGGAGTAGCGGGGGCGTCTTGGCCGGGGAGCTGTTTTTT
CDR3 protein: CASSPRSSGGVLAGELFF

D gene: TRBD1
CDR3 length: 15
clone size: .
J gene: TRBJ2-3
V gene: TRBV6-5
CDR3 DNA: TGTGCCAGCGGGACAGGCCCTTCTAGCACAGATACGCAGTATTTT
CDR3 protein: CASGTGPSSTDTQYF

D gene: .
CDR3 length: 15
clone size: .
J gene: TRBJ1-3
V gene: TRBV5-1
CDR3 DNA: TGCGCCAGCAGCCCAGCGACAGGTTCTGGAAACACCATATATTTT
CDR3 protein: CASSPATGSGNTIYF

D gene: .
CDR3 length: 16
clone size: .
J gene: TRBJ1-1
V gene: TRBV9
CDR3 DNA: TGTGCCAGCAGCGTAGTCGGCTCGGCGGGGGGGACTGAAGCTTTCTTT
CDR3 protein: CASSVVGSAGGTEAFF

D gene: TRBD2
CDR3 length: 14
clone size: .
J gene: TRBJ2-7
V gene: TRBV7-9
CDR3 DNA: TGTGCCAGCAGCTTGGGACTAGCGGGTCACGAGCAGTACTTC
CDR3 protein: CASSLGLAGHEQYF

D gene: TRBD2
CDR3 length: 20
clone size: .
J gene: TRBJ2-5
V gene: TRBV4-1
CDR3 DNA: TGCGCCAGCAGCCACCCCCAACGGACTAGCGGGGGGGACGCCCAAGAGACCCAGTACTTC
CDR3 protein: CASSHPQRTSGGDAQETQYF

D gene: .
CDR3 length: 18
clone size: .
J gene: TRBJ2-1
V gene: TRBV3-1/TRBV3-2
CDR3 DNA: TGTGCCAGCAGCCAAGATTCTTCAGGGTTGTGGTACGACAATGAGCAGTTCTTC
CDR3 protein: CASSQDSSGLWYDNEQFF

D gene: .
CDR3 length: 14
clone size: .
J gene: TRBJ1-1
V gene: TRBV5-6
CDR3 DNA: TGTGCCAGCAGCTTGGGCCCCGGGAACACTGAAGCTTTCTTT
CDR3 protein: CASSLGPGNTEAFF

D gene: .
CDR3 length: 18
clone size: .
J gene: TRBJ1-5
V gene: TRBV5-5
CDR3 DNA: TGTGCCAGCAGCCGATCGGCCTGGACAGTCTATAGCAATCAGCCCCAGCATTTT
CDR3 protein: CASSRSAWTVYSNQPQHF

D gene: .
CDR3 length: 15
clone size: .
J gene: TRBJ1-1
V gene: TRBV7-2
CDR3 DNA: TGTGCCAGCAGCTTTACGGAGACCTTGAACACTGAAGCTTTCTTT
CDR3 protein: CASSFTETLNTEAFF

D gene: .
CDR3 length: 14
clone size: .
J gene: TRBJ1-2
V gene: TRBV19
CDR3 DNA: TGTGCCAGTAGTATAGATGCCGAGTTCTATGGCTACACCTTC
CDR3 protein: CASSIDAEFYGYTF

D gene: TRBD2
CDR3 length: 16
clone size: .
J gene: TRBJ2-1
V gene: TRBV5-4
CDR3 DNA: TGTGCCAGCAGCCCGATGACTAGCGGGGGGGCCAATGAGCAGTTCTTC
CDR3 protein: CASSPMTSGGANEQFF

D gene: .
CDR3 length: 15
clone size: .
J gene: TRBJ2-5
V gene: TRBV15
CDR3 DNA: TGTGCCACCAGCAGAGATCAGGGAAGGGGGGAGACCCAGTACTTC
CDR3 protein: CATSRDQGRGETQYF

D gene: .
CDR3 length: 16
clone size: .
J gene: TRBJ2-6
V gene: TRBV6-5
CDR3 DNA: TGTGCCAGCAGTTTCGGGACACCGCCTCGGGCCAACGTCCTGACTTTC
CDR3 protein: CASSFGTPPRANVLTF

D gene: .
CDR3 length: 14
clone size: few
J gene: TRBJ1-2
V gene: TRBV3-1/TRBV3-2
CDR3 DNA: TGTGCCAGCAGCCCGAGGGTCCCCCTTGAAGGCTACACCTTC
CDR3 protein: CASSPRVPLEGYTF

D gene: .
CDR3 length: 16
clone size: .
J gene: TRBJ1-1
V gene: TRBV3-1/TRBV3-2
CDR3 DNA: TGTGCCAGCAGCCAAGAACCCCAGCGGAAGAACACTGAAGCTTTCTTT
CDR3 protein: CASSQEPQRKNTEAFF

D gene: .
CDR3 length: 13
clone size: once
J gene: TRBJ1-1
V gene: TRBV12-5
CDR3 DNA: TGTGCTAGTGGTCCCTCCCAGGGCACTGAAGCTTTCTTT
CDR3 protein: CASGPSQGTEAFF

D gene: TRBD2
CDR3 length: 16
clone size: .
J gene: TRBJ2-5
V gene: TRBV5-6
CDR3 DNA: TGTGCCAGCAGCCCTGAGACTAGCGGGGTTTTGGAGACCCAGTACTTC
CDR3 protein: CASSPETSGVLETQYF

D gene: TRBD1
CDR3 length: 18
clone size: .
J gene: TRBJ1-2
V gene: TRBV5-1
CDR3 DNA: TGCGCCAGCAGCTTGGTTGGTGGACAGGGGGCCGCGCCCTATGGCTACACCTTC
CDR3 protein: CASSLVGGQGAAPYGYTF

D gene: .
CDR3 length: 15
clone size: once
J gene: TRBJ2-2
V gene: TRBV9
CDR3 DNA: TGTGCCAGCAGCGTAGAGGGAGGACCCACCGGGGAGCTGTTTTTT
CDR3 protein: CASSVEGGPTGELFF

D gene: TRBD1
CDR3 length: 13
clone size: .
J gene: TRBJ2-5
V gene: TRBV5-1
CDR3 DNA: TGCGCCAGCAGCTGGGACAGCCAAGAGACCCAGTACTTC
CDR3 protein: CASSWDSQETQYF

D gene: .
CDR3 length: 16
clone size: .
J gene: TRBJ1-2
V gene: TRBV7-7
CDR3 DNA: TGTGCCAGCAGCCCCACCGCTCGAGGGAAAGGGTATGGCTACACCTTC
CDR3 protein: CASSPTARGKGYGYTF

D gene: .
CDR3 length: 15
clone size: .
J gene: TRBJ1-1
V gene: TRBV19
CDR3 DNA: TGTGCCAGCCTGTCGACAGGCGGCATGAACACTGAAGCTTTCTTT
CDR3 protein: CASLSTGGMNTEAFF